These T cell receptor beta chains were read from a single sample in a study of blood T cell repertoires in COVID-19. Repertoires were generated with immunoSEQ multiplex PCR, while TCRdb's copy carries only in-frame clones and drops some. Of approximately 97,000 clones listed, about 86% are singletons. Sequencing was performed on peripheral blood. The source is a man aged 45-65 years with COVID-19, enrolled during active disease. The CDR3 runs from the conserved cysteine through the conserved F or W. The D gene is left open where the match is weak. Clone size is not always given. Where it is, it says once, few, many or a class for expanded clones.

d_gene: TRBD1; v_gene: TRBV19; j_gene: TRBJ1-1; abundance: NA; CDR3aa: CASSSLGDRGRGTEAFF; CDR3nt: TGTGCCAGTAGTTCCCTCGGGGACAGGGGGCGCGGAACTGAAGCTTTCTTT
d_gene: NA; v_gene: TRBV3-1/TRBV3-2; j_gene: TRBJ2-3; abundance: NA; CDR3aa: CASSENTDTQYF; CDR3nt: TGTGCCAGCAGCGAGAACACAGATACGCAGTATTTT
d_gene: NA; v_gene: TRBV5-1; j_gene: TRBJ1-6; abundance: NA; CDR3aa: CASSLGGQIYNSPLHF; CDR3nt: TGCGCCAGCAGCTTGGGCGGACAGATATATAATTCACCCCTCCACTTT
d_gene: NA; v_gene: TRBV6-2/TRBV6-3; j_gene: TRBJ1-1; abundance: few; CDR3aa: CASSWGPNTEAFF; CDR3nt: TGTGCCAGCAGCTGGGGCCCGAACACTGAAGCTTTCTTT
d_gene: NA; v_gene: TRBV9; j_gene: TRBJ1-4; abundance: NA; CDR3aa: CASSASNEKLFF; CDR3nt: TGTGCCAGCAGCGCGAGCAATGAAAAACTGTTTTTT
d_gene: TRBD2; v_gene: TRBV19; j_gene: TRBJ2-2; abundance: NA; CDR3aa: CASSSQLATGELFF; CDR3nt: TGTGCCAGTAGTTCACAACTAGCGACCGGGGAGCTGTTTTTT
d_gene: TRBD1; v_gene: TRBV12-5; j_gene: TRBJ2-7; abundance: NA; CDR3aa: CASGLAWGQGFYEQYF; CDR3nt: TGTGCTAGTGGTTTGGCCTGGGGACAGGGTTTCTACGAGCAGTACTTC
d_gene: TRBD1; v_gene: TRBV7-2; j_gene: TRBJ2-1; abundance: NA; CDR3aa: CASSPHTGQGGGEQFF; CDR3nt: TGTGCCAGCAGCCCGCACACGGGACAGGGTGGTGGTGAGCAGTTCTTC
d_gene: NA; v_gene: TRBV19; j_gene: TRBJ1-2; abundance: NA; CDR3aa: CASSRQVLGNYGYTF; CDR3nt: TGTGCCAGTAGTCGACAGGTCCTGGGGAACTATGGCTACACCTTC
d_gene: NA; v_gene: TRBV14; j_gene: TRBJ1-2; abundance: NA; CDR3aa: CASSQDLISGGSGYTF; CDR3nt: TGTGCCAGCAGCCAAGATCTTATTTCTGGCGGGTCTGGCTACACCTTC
d_gene: NA; v_gene: TRBV3-1/TRBV3-2; j_gene: TRBJ2-5; abundance: NA; CDR3aa: CASSQGTILYQETQYF; CDR3nt: TGTGCCAGCAGCCAAGGGACTATTCTGTACCAAGAGACCCAGTACTTC
d_gene: TRBD1; v_gene: TRBV3-1/TRBV3-2; j_gene: TRBJ1-5; abundance: NA; CDR3aa: CASSPSGTGAGNQPQHF; CDR3nt: TGTGCCAGCAGCCCGAGTGGGACAGGGGCAGGCAATCAGCCCCAGCATTTT
d_gene: TRBD1; v_gene: TRBV3-1/TRBV3-2; j_gene: TRBJ2-3; abundance: NA; CDR3aa: CASSHGDRFSTDTQYF; CDR3nt: TGTGCCAGCAGCCACGGGGACAGGTTTAGCACAGATACGCAGTATTTT
d_gene: NA; v_gene: TRBV5-4; j_gene: TRBJ1-3; abundance: NA; CDR3aa: CASSGGRNSGNTIYF; CDR3nt: TGTGCCAGCAGCGGGGGCAGAAACTCTGGAAACACCATATATTTT